The 2 T cell receptor beta chains below all came from one sample that was sequenced in a study of T cell changes during pregnancy in multiple sclerosis. Measured with immunoSEQ multiplex PCR; TCRdb has only the in-frame clones, and not every one. The sample has about 74,000 clones; approximately 86% are singletons. The sample was peripheral blood, taken before pregnancy. These TCRs come from a female donor with multiple sclerosis, enrolled in a pregnancy study.

This chain uses TRBV5-1 with TRBJ2-7, with D possibly matching TRBD1 (7 bases). Germline lookup yields CDR1 SGHRS and CDR2 YFSETQ. Deletions cut 3 bases from V and 6 bases from J, with 13 bases between. The CDR3 has 13 residues. Written as DNA, the CDR3 is TGCGCCAGCAGCTGGACCCAGGGGGGCGAGCAGTACTTC. It translates to CASSWTQGGEQYF.

The CDR3 nucleotides read TGTGCCAGTCGACAGGGGGCTCAACAGCCCCAGCATTTT. Its protein is CASRQGAQQPQHF. This chain links TRBV2 with TRBJ1-5, with 10 bases lining up with TRBD1. The V gene's germline CDR1 is SNHLY and CDR2 FYNNEI. V was pared by 9 bases and J by 7 bases, with 6 bases of the junction left unmatched. The CDR3 spans 13 residues.